A selection of T cell receptor beta chains follows, all from one sample in a study of T cell responses to AZD1222 COVID-19 vaccine. Assay: immunoSEQ multiplex PCR; the TCRdb copy retains only in-frame clones and omits some. The sample lists about 150,000 clones, about 91% occurring once. This sample comprised peripheral blood, obtained 28 days after the second AZD1222 dose. Receptor source: an adult who received the AZD1222 COVID-19 vaccine. Each CDR3 is given with its conserved first and last residue. D genes are given only for firm matches. Clone size is given for some rows only: seen once, a few or many times, or a class if the clone is expanded.

clone size	D gene	J gene	V gene	CDR3 length	CDR3 protein	CDR3 DNA
-	-	TRBJ2-1	TRBV5-1	16	CASSQKGTRSYNEQFF	TGCGCCAGCAGCCAGAAAGGGACCCGCTCCTACAATGAGCAGTTCTTC
-	TRBD1	TRBJ2-6	TRBV10-3	15	CAIRGQGSGANVLTF	TGTGCCATCAGGGGACAGGGAAGTGGGGCCAACGTCCTGACTTTC
-	-	TRBJ2-3	TRBV29-1	13	CSAKPISTDTQYF	TGCAGCGCTAAACCTATTTCCACAGATACGCAGTATTTT
few	-	TRBJ1-5	TRBV19	13	CASLGGYNQPQHF	TGTGCCAGCCTTGGAGGGTACAATCAGCCCCAGCATTTT
-	TRBD1	TRBJ1-6	TRBV13	14	CASSLDRGRSPLHF	TGTGCCAGCAGTCTCGACAGGGGGCGATCACCCCTCCACTTT
-	-	TRBJ1-1	TRBV12-3/TRBV12-4	11	CASSLYTEAFF	TGTGCCAGCAGTTTATACACTGAAGCTTTCTTT
-	TRBD2	TRBJ2-3	TRBV5-1	12	CASSPGGDTQYF	TGCGCCAGCAGCCCGGGAGGAGATACGCAGTATTTT
-	TRBD1	TRBJ1-1	TRBV6-6	13	CASSDRGAGEAFF	TGTGCCAGCAGCGACAGGGGGGCCGGGGAAGCTTTCTTT
-	TRBD1	TRBJ2-3	TRBV30	16	CAWSSTGTGVGDTQYF	TGTGCCTGGAGTTCGACCGGGACAGGGGTTGGGGATACGCAGTATTTT
few	-	TRBJ1-2	TRBV25-1	14	CASSGWGANYGYTF	TGTGCCAGCAGTGGGTGGGGAGCTAACTATGGCTACACCTTC
-	-	TRBJ2-4	TRBV19	15	CASSIGLVAKNIQYF	TGTGCCAGTAGTATTGGCCTAGTAGCCAAAAACATTCAGTACTTC
once	TRBD1	TRBJ1-1	TRBV6-5	14	CASSSSTGGFEAFF	TGTGCCAGCAGTTCGAGTACAGGGGGCTTTGAAGCTTTCTTT
-	-	TRBJ1-2	TRBV25-1	16	CASGKSGRDTGYGYTF	TGTGCCAGCGGAAAGAGCGGGAGGGATACCGGCTATGGCTACACCTTC
-	-	TRBJ2-2	TRBV7-9	17	CASSPRLGLSNTGELFF	TGTGCCAGCAGCCCACGCCTAGGGTTATCGAACACCGGGGAGCTGTTTTTT
-	TRBD1	TRBJ2-3	TRBV7-9	13	CASSRDRQDTQYF	TGTGCCAGCAGCCGGGACAGGCAAGATACGCAGTATTTT
-	TRBD2	TRBJ2-2	TRBV7-3	16	CASSLRLAANTGELFF	TGTGCCAGCAGCCTCCGACTAGCGGCTAACACCGGGGAGCTGTTTTTT
-	TRBD2	TRBJ2-3	TRBV7-2	15	CASSFAAGGTDTQYF	TGTGCCAGCAGCTTTGCAGCGGGGGGCACAGATACGCAGTATTTT
-	-	TRBJ2-7	TRBV7-2	15	CASSLGTLSSYEQYF	TGTGCCAGCAGCTTAGGGACCTTAAGCTCCTACGAGCAGTACTTC
once	-	TRBJ1-1	TRBV4-1	13	CASSQDRTIKAFF	TGCGCCAGCAGCCAAGATCGGACTATTAAAGCTTTCTTT
-	-	TRBJ1-5	TRBV18	16	CASSPPIGKRNQPQHF	TGTGCCAGCTCACCACCGATCGGCAAACGCAATCAGCCCCAGCATTTT
-	-	TRBJ1-5	TRBV7-9	14	CASSLVGGNQPQHF	TGTGCCAGCAGCTTAGTAGGCGGGAATCAGCCCCAGCATTTT
-	TRBD1	TRBJ2-7	TRBV27	14	CASIGGQGAGKQYF	TGTGCCAGCATCGGGGGACAGGGGGCCGGGAAGCAGTACTTC
-	-	TRBJ1-1	TRBV5-5	14	CASSIRGANTEAFF	TGTGCCAGCAGCATCAGGGGTGCGAACACTGAAGCTTTCTTT
-	TRBD1	TRBJ1-1	TRBV19	14	CATGQGLLNTEAFF	TGTGCCACCGGACAGGGACTTTTGAACACTGAAGCTTTCTTT
once	TRBD1	TRBJ2-2	TRBV27	15	CASRGQGRHTGELFF	TGTGCCAGCAGAGGACAGGGGCGTCACACCGGGGAGCTGTTTTTT
-	TRBD1	TRBJ1-2	TRBV25-1	14	CASSDYRGRSGYTF	TGTGCCAGCAGTGATTACAGGGGGCGGAGTGGCTACACCTTC
-	-	TRBJ2-2	TRBV12-5	15	CASGVGRVETGELFF	TGTGCTAGTGGAGTAGGCAGGGTCGAGACCGGGGAGCTGTTTTTT
-	TRBD2	TRBJ2-5	TRBV11-3	16	CASSATTSGGQETQYF	TGTGCCAGCAGCGCAACGACTAGCGGAGGTCAAGAGACCCAGTACTTC
-	TRBD2	TRBJ2-1	TRBV7-2	16	CASSSQRLAAYNEQFF	TGTGCCAGCAGCTCTCAAAGACTAGCGGCTTACAATGAGCAGTTCTTC
-	-	TRBJ1-3	TRBV28	16	CASIEAGVYSGNTIYF	TGTGCCAGCATTGAAGCTGGCGTCTACTCTGGAAACACCATATATTTT
-	-	TRBJ2-1	TRBV7-3	15	CASSLIREPYNEQFF	TGTGCCAGCAGCTTAATCCGGGAACCCTACAATGAGCAGTTCTTC
-	-	TRBJ1-3	TRBV6-5	11	CATILGNTIYF	TGTGCCACCATCCTAGGAAACACCATATATTTT
-	TRBD1	TRBJ2-7	TRBV5-1	16	CASSLGPGTDSYEQYF	TGCGCCAGCAGCTTAGGACCCGGGACAGATTCCTACGAGCAGTACTTC
-	-	TRBJ1-2	TRBV12-3/TRBV12-4	13	CASTLGTVDGYTF	TGTGCCAGCACCCTAGGGACGGTTGATGGCTACACCTTC
-	TRBD1	TRBJ1-2	TRBV5-1	13	CASSLETGNGYTF	TGCGCCAGCAGCTTGGAGACAGGGAATGGCTACACCTTC
-	TRBD1	TRBJ2-7	TRBV5-6	14	CASSFDRGSGEQYF	TGTGCCAGCAGCTTCGACAGGGGGTCGGGGGAGCAGTACTTC
-	TRBD1	TRBJ2-6	TRBV10-3	15	CAIRTTGDGANVLTF	TGTGCCATCAGAACGACAGGGGACGGGGCCAACGTCCTGACTTTC
-	TRBD1	TRBJ1-3	TRBV10-1	22	CASSESVAKKHRQGTPGNTIYF	TGCGCCAGCAGTGAGTCCGTAGCGAAAAAACATCGACAGGGTACGCCTGGAAACACCATATATTTT
-	TRBD1	TRBJ1-2	TRBV11-2	14	CASSEQGGGYGYTF	TGTGCCAGCAGCGAACAGGGGGGAGGCTATGGCTACACCTTC
-	-	TRBJ2-2	TRBV11-2	13	CASSGSRAGELFF	TGTGCCAGCAGCGGCAGTCGCGCCGGGGAGCTGTTTTTT